The 26 T cell receptor beta chains below were found in one sample sequenced in a study of HIV-infected patients and healthy controls. All unsorted peripheral T cells were captured because whole blood was used without fractionation. About 550 ng RNA was reverse transcribed with alpha and beta constant-region primers. Using multiplexing indices, alpha and beta chain libraries were generated apart by chain-specific third strand synthesis. TCRdb fed the 5' RACE reads into MiXCR, producing one record per CDR3 protein. Of 18,000 or so distinct CDR3 sequences listed, over 9.5% were seen once; the top ten hold under 3.5%. Specimen: blood. These receptors came from an adult in good health.

V and J are TRBV5-5 and TRBJ2-7, with D perhaps given as TRBD1 or TRBD2 (6 bases each). V gave up 2 bases and J gave up 2 bases, with 14 bases separating them. Germline CDR1 SGHKS, CDR2 YYEKEE (reference sequence). The CDR3 has 15 amino acids. For the CDR3, the DNA is TGTGCCAGCAGCTTCACGGGGGCGCCCACCTACGAGCAGTACTTC. It translates to CASSFTGAPTYEQYF.

This clonotype ranks as medium-sized. J is TRBJ1-1 and V is TRBV4-1, with D tentatively TRBD1 (5 bases). This CDR3 region has 14 residues. Per the germline V gene, CDR1 is MGHRA and CDR2 is YSYEKL. Trimming pared 6 bases from V and 1 base from J, leaving 12 bases between. CDR3 DNA: TGCGCCAGCAGTCGTGGGGCGGAGAACACTGAAGCTTTCTTT. Translation gives CASSRGAENTEAFF.

The sample holds many counts of this clonotype. The chain employs TRBV12-3 or TRBV12-4 and TRBJ2-4; 9 nucleotides line up with TRBD2. Unmatched junction bases numbered 5, after V lost 6 bases and J lost 8 bases. CDR3 size: 13 residues. The CDR3 region is CASRTSGDDIQYF. The DNA of the CDR3 is TGTGCCAGCAGGACTAGCGGCGACGACATTCAGTACTTC.

In this sample, this clonotype turned up a few times. The chain recombines TRBV20-1 with TRBJ2-7; 13 bases line up with TRBD2. V lost 6 bases and J lost 4; bases outside the gene matches: 6. CDR1 is DFQATT and CDR2 is SNEGSKA in the germline V gene (reference sequence). The CDR3 totals 14 residues. The DNA for the CDR3 is TGCAGTGCCCCACAACTAGCGGGGGGGTACGAGCAGTACTTC. Protein product: CSAPQLAGGYEQYF.

This clonotype was found many times. The rearrangement uses TRBV27 and TRBJ1-2; 9 nucleotides align to TRBD1. V lost 3 bases to trimming and J lost 4 bases; unmatched junction nucleotides: 0. The germline V gene has CDR1 MNHEY and CDR2 SMNVEV (reference sequence). The CDR3 loop spans 13 amino acids. The CDR3 DNA sequence: TGTGCCAGCAGTTTGACAGGGGGCTATGGCTACACCTTC. This translates into CASSLTGGYGYTF.

This clonotype occurred many times. Here the CDR3 DNA reads TGTGCCAGCAGTTATGGACCAGGGGAAGGCAATCAGCCCCAGCATTTT. Its translation: CASSYGPGEGNQPQHF. V is TRBV6-9 and J is TRBJ1-5, with D perhaps matching TRBD1 (6 bases). The CDR3 totals 16 residues. Trimming took off 2 bases at V and 2 bases at J, with 13 bases between the two ends. From germline, CDR1 is MNHGY and CDR2 SVAAGI.

This clonotype occurred many times. The rearrangement uses TRBV7-2 and TRBJ2-1; D possibly matches TRBD1 or TRBD2 (5 bases each). V was clipped by 4 bases and J by 4 bases, with 11 bases between them. The CDR3 loop spans 14 amino acids. Germline lookup yields CDR1 SGHTA and CDR2 FQGNSA. The CDR3 region is CASSSVGEYNEQFF. DNA for the CDR3: TGTGCCAGCAGCTCCGTGGGGGAGTACAATGAGCAGTTCTTC.

This clonotype was seen ten or more times. The genes are TRBV29-1 and TRBJ2-2; D is possibly TRBD1 (7 bases). The germline CDR1 and CDR2 sequences are SQVTM and ANQGSEA. The CDR3 is made up of 14 amino acids. V was trimmed by 6 bases and J by 0 bases, leaving 11 bases between them. The CDR3 nucleotides read TGCAGCGTCGCGGGGACAGCGAACACCGGGGAGCTGTTTTTT. Translating it yields CSVAGTANTGELFF.

This clonotype came up many times. The chain has TRBV7-2 and TRBJ2-1; TRBD2 matches 9 bases. The ends lost 1 base at V and 8 bases at J; junction bases unmatched: 9. Germline loops: CDR1 SGHTA, CDR2 FQGNSA. This CDR3 is built from 16 residues. CDR3 protein: CASSLGALAGEDEQFF. The CDR3, as DNA: TGTGCCAGCAGCTTAGGGGCGTTAGCGGGAGAGGATGAGCAGTTCTTC.

This chain uses TRBV10-1 with TRBJ2-7; D not resolved. The CDR3 spans 15 residues. V lost 0 bases and J lost 6, with 15 bases in between. Germline V lookup: CDR1 WNHNN, CDR2 SYGVQD (reference sequence). The DNA of the CDR3 is TGCGCCAGCAGTGAGTCCACCGGCAAGCTCGGCGAGCAGTACTTC. Translating gives CASSESTGKLGEQYF.

By share, this clonotype ranks as medium-sized. J is TRBJ2-3 and V is TRBV7-2, with 9 bases lining up with TRBD2. Germline V gene data show CDR1 as SGHTA and CDR2 as FQGNSA. This CDR3 has 16 residues. The V gene end was trimmed by 1 base and the J gene end by 3 bases; junction bases not matched to a gene: 5. This CDR3 reads CASSLGLAGPTDTQYF. CDR3 nucleotides: TGTGCCAGCAGCTTAGGGCTAGCGGGACCAACAGATACGCAGTATTTT. Full variable domain (missing parts from reference TRBV7-2 and TRBJ2-3): GAGVSQSPSNKVTEKGKDVELRCDPISGHTALYWYRQSLGQGLEFLIYFQGNSAPDKSGLPSDRFSAERTGGSVSTLTIQRTQQEDSAVYLCASSLGLAGPTDTQYFGPGTRLTVL.

In its sample, this clonotype was seen many times. The genes are TRBV20-1 and TRBJ2-1; 7 bases align to TRBD1. The V segment lost 1 base and the J segment 0 bases; nucleotides outside the gene matches: 3. CDR1 is DFQATT and CDR2 is SNEGSKA in the germline V gene (reference sequence). The length of the CDR3 is 15 residues. CDR3 region: CSARVGTASYNEQFF. The CDR3 region has the DNA TGCAGTGCTAGAGTAGGGACAGCCTCCTACAATGAGCAGTTCTTC.

This clonotype is labeled medium-sized (0.01 to 0.1%). The chain uses TRBV6-2 or TRBV6-3 and TRBJ2-3; 8 bases match TRBD2. Germline V gene lookup returns CDR1 MNHEY and CDR2 SVGEGT. V dropped 2 bases and J dropped 0; count of bases not matched to a gene: 10. This CDR3 region has 18 residues. CDR3 protein: CASSYPSGSGHSTDTQYF. As DNA, the CDR3 is TGTGCCAGCAGTTACCCGAGCGGGAGCGGTCATAGCACAGATACGCAGTATTTT.

This clonotype was counted at least ten times. This chain uses TRBV7-2 with TRBJ2-7, with D perhaps matching TRBD1 or TRBD2 (5 bases each). The CDR3 length is 14 residues. Trimming stripped 6 bases from V and 2 bases from J, with 14 bases between. Germline V gives CDR1 SGHTA, CDR2 FQGNSA. In DNA form, the CDR3 reads TGTGCCAGCAGACCCGGGACGGGTACCTACGAGCAGTACTTC. Protein product: CASRPGTGTYEQYF.

This clonotype occurred a few times. The CDR3 coding sequence is TGTGCCAGCGGGCCACGCGGGGAGGGCACAGATACGCAGTATTTT. This translates into CASGPRGEGTDTQYF. The chain combines TRBV6-2 or TRBV6-3 with TRBJ2-3; a weak D match, TRBD2 (6 bases). V shed 8 bases and J shed 1 base, with 16 bases lying between them. The CDR3 sequence is 15 residues long. Germline V gene lookup returns CDR1 MNHEY and CDR2 SVGEGT.

This clonotype was recorded many times. The chain is built from TRBV5-6 and TRBJ2-3; 7 bases line up with TRBD2. The CDR3 sequence is 15 residues long. Germline-derived CDR1 and CDR2 are SGHDT and YYEEEE. V was pared by 10 bases and J by 3 bases, with 14 bases of the junction left unmatched. The CDR3 sequence is CAYGRRGIRTDTQYF. DNA for the CDR3: TGTGCCTACGGGAGGAGAGGGATACGAACAGATACGCAGTATTTT.

Ten or more counts support this clonotype. The gene calls are TRBV27 and TRBJ1-6, with 9 positions matching TRBD1. This CDR3 has 15 amino acids. CDR1 and CDR2 from the germline V gene are MNHEY and SMNVEV (reference sequence). The trim removed 6 bases at V and 6 bases at J, leaving 6 bases unmatched. CDR3 sequence (DNA): TGTGCCAGCAGAGCCGGGACAGGGACTAATTCACCCCTCCACTTT. Translation: CASRAGTGTNSPLHF.

This clonotype was picked up many times. The chain carries TRBV5-4 and TRBJ2-3; no clear D gene. The V and J ends lost 2 bases and 0 bases respectively, with 7 bases between them. This CDR3 has 14 residues. Germline V gene sequence: CDR1 SGHNT, CDR2 YYREEE (reference sequence). CDR3 protein: CASSFDGSTDTQYF. The CDR3 region has the DNA TGTGCCAGCAGCTTTGACGGAAGCACAGATACGCAGTATTTT.

This chain uses TRBV20-1 with TRBJ1-1; D may be TRBD1 (6 bases). There are 14 residues in the CDR3. CDR1 DFQATT and CDR2 SNEGSKA come from the germline V gene (reference sequence). Trimming pared 0 bases from V and 5 bases from J, leaving 13 bases between. As DNA, the CDR3 is TGCAGTGCTAGAGATCTTTCGAGGGGGACTGAAGCTTTCTTT. It translates to CSARDLSRGTEAFF.

The CDR3 region is CAWSVLFGEQFF. CDR3 DNA: TGTGCCTGGAGTGTACTCTTCGGGGAGCAGTTCTTC. The J gene is TRBJ2-1, the V gene TRBV30; the D is unclear. With 0 bases removed from V and 10 bases from J, the gap between germline ends came to 10 bases. The CDR3 sequence is 12 residues long. Germline V gene sequence: CDR1 GTSNPN, CDR2 SVGIG (reference sequence).

At least ten counts were recorded for this clonotype. The J gene is TRBJ2-1, the V gene TRBV19; the D call may be TRBD1 or TRBD2 (7 bases each). This CDR3 has 14 amino acids. Deletions cut 5 bases from V and 8 bases from J, with 16 bases between. Germline values: CDR1 LNHDA, CDR2 SQIVND (reference sequence). The CDR3 DNA is TGTGCCAGTAGTGTAAGACAGGGAGGGGATGAGCAGTTCTTC. The encoded protein is CASSVRQGGDEQFF. Together with reference TRBV19 and TRBJ2-1, the CDR3 gives the full variable domain: DGGITQSPKYLFRKEGQNVTLSCEQNLNHDAMYWYRQDPGQGLRLIYYSQIVNDFQKGDIAEGYSVSREKKESFPLTVTSAQKNPTAFYLCASSVRQGGDEQFFGPGTRLTVL.

The sample holds many counts of this clonotype. This sequence joins TRBV6-2 or TRBV6-3 and TRBJ2-7; D unresolved. The CDR3 is made up of 14 amino acids. V lost 10 bases and J 4 bases, leaving 20 bases between the germline ends. Germline values: CDR1 MNHEY, CDR2 SVGEGT. The CDR3 spells CATYPSTGRYEQYF. In DNA form, the CDR3 reads TGTGCCACTTACCCCTCGACGGGCCGGTACGAGCAGTACTTC.

In its sample, this clonotype was seen many times. The chain combines TRBV4-1 with TRBJ2-5; tentatively, D is TRBD1 (5 bases). V lost 0 bases to trimming and J lost 1 base, with 9 bases between them. From germline, CDR1 is MGHRA and CDR2 YSYEKL. The CDR3 covers 15 residues. CDR3 sequence reads: CASSQDPTAQETQYF. The CDR3 nucleotides read TGCGCCAGCAGCCAAGATCCGACAGCCCAAGAGACCCAGTACTTC.

Ten or more counts support this clonotype. This chain links TRBV5-4 with TRBJ1-1, with D possibly being TRBD1 (5 bases). CDR1 and CDR2 from the germline V gene are SGHNT and YYREEE (reference sequence). This CDR3 is built from 15 residues. V lost 1 base and J lost 8, with 18 bases in between. CDR3 DNA: TGTGCCAGCAGCTTGAGGGGCGGAGAATCTGGGGAAGCTTTCTTT. It specifies CASSLRGGESGEAFF. Filled out from reference TRBV5-4 and TRBJ1-1, the complete variable domain reads ETGVTQSPTHLIKTRGQQVTLRCSSQSGHNTVSWYQQALGQGPQFIFQYYREEENGRGNFPPRFSGLQFPNYSSELNVNALELDDSALYLCASSLRGGESGEAFFGQGTRLTVV.

This clonotype was found many times. The V gene is TRBV30, the J gene TRBJ2-7; 10 bases fit TRBD2. This CDR3 comprises 15 residues. V trimming: 3 bases; J trimming: 6 bases; junction bases outside the gene matches: 11. Germline values: CDR1 GTSNPN, CDR2 SVGIG (reference sequence). DNA for the CDR3: TGTGCCTGGAGGGGGCCCTCGGGACTAGCGAGCGAGCAGTACTTC. This encodes CAWRGPSGLASEQYF.

This clonotype was recorded many times. This rearrangement joins TRBV6-5 to TRBJ2-7; 12 nucleotides match TRBD2. The CDR3 loop spans 14 amino acids. Trimming at V came to 5 bases and at J to 5 bases, leaving 4 bases not matched to a gene. Per germline, CDR1 MNHEY and CDR2 SVGAGI. The CDR3 DNA reads TGTGCCAGCAGTCCTAGCGGGAGGGCCCACGAGCAGTACTTC. It translates to CASSPSGRAHEQYF.